The entry below describes one TCR beta chain. Its cognate antigen is unknown. Using its own MiXCR run on the reads, TCRdb lists one record per CDR3 protein. The table includes 150,000 to 200,000 distinct CDR3 sequences, under 30% detected once. The data were obtained in a study of T cell repertoires in cytomegalovirus infection. Study as a whole: Through public TCR beta signatures, both CMV infection and matching HLA type were indicated. Broader study findings: The ex vivo response showed dominance by HLA-C-restricted CMV-specific TCR beta clonotypes. Cumulative frequency (of public TCR beta family members) identified carriers of CMV plus the relevant HLA.

J lost 2 bases, V lost 3 bases, and 7 bases had no gene match. CDR1 is DFQATT and CDR2 is SNEGSKA in the germline V gene (reference sequence). This CDR3 has 15 amino acids. This chain uses TRBV20-1 with TRBJ1-3, with 7 positions matching TRBD1. The source is a human donor in good health (CMV status not recorded). Some clones in this sample may be carry-over from other donors' samples. Sequencing was performed on PBMCs. This CDR3 reads CSAREGAQAGNTIYF. DNA for the CDR3: TGCAGTGCTAGGGAGGGGGCCCAAGCTGGAAACACCATATATTTT.